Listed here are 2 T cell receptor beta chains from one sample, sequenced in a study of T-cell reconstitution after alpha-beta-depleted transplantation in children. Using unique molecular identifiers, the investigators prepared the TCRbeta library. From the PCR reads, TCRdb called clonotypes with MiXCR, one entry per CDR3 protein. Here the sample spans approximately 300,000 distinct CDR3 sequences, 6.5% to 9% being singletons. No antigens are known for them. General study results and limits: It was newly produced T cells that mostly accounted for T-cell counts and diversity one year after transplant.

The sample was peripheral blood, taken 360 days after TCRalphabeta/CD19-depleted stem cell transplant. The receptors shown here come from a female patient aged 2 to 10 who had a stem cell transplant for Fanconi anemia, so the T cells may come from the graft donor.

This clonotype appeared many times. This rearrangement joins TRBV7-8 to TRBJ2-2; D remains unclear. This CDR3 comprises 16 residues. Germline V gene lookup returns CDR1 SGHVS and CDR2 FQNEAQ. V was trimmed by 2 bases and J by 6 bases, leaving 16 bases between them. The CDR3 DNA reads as TGTGCCAGCAGCTTAACCCCCTTGGGCATGGCCGGGGAGCTGTTTTTT. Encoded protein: CASSLTPLGMAGELFF.

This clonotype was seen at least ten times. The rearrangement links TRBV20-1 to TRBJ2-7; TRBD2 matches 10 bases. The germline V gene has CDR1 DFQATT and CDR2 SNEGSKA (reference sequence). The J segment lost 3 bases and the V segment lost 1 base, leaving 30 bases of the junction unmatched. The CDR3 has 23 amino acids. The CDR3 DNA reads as TGCAGTGCTAGAGGGAACCCCACCGCATCTCTAGCGGGAGTGACCTCTGCCAACTACGAGCAGTACTTC. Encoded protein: CSARGNPTASLAGVTSANYEQYF.